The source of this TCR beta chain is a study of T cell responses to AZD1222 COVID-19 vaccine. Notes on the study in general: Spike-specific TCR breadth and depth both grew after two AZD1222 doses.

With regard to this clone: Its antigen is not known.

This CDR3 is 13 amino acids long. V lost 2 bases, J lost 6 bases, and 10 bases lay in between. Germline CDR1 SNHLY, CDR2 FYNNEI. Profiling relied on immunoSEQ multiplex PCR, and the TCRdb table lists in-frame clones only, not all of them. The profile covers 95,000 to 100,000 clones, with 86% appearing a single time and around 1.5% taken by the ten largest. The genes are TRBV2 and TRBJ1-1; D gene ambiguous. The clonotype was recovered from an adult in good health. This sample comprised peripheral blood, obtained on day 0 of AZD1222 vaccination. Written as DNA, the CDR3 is TGTGCCAGCAGTGAAAATTTTTACGCTGAAGCTTTCTTT. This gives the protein CASSENFYAEAFF.